The subject of this entry is one T cell receptor beta chain. Its antigen remains unidentified. This record comes from a study of T cell responses to AZD1222 COVID-19 vaccine. This table comes from immunoSEQ multiplex PCR, and its TCRdb copy is limited to in-frame clones, with some not included. The table has roughly 120,000 clones, 70% to 90% seen once. Whole-study findings and limits: In a largely white British group with more females than males, clonal diversity was possibly underestimated.

V lost 6 bases to trimming and J lost 1 base; unmatched junction nucleotides: 8. The CDR3 is 15 residues long. Germline assignment: CDR1 KGHSH and CDR2 LQKENI. The chain combines TRBV18 with TRBJ1-1; TRBD1 agrees at 7 bases. The clonotype comes from an adult in good health. The sample was peripheral blood, taken on day 0 of AZD1222 vaccination. CDR3 amino acids: CASSPTGAANTEAFF. The CDR3 coding sequence is TGTGCCAGCTCGCCCACAGGGGCGGCGAACACTGAAGCTTTCTTT.